The T cell receptor (beta chain) under discussion was sequenced for a study of spatial heterogeneity in lung cancer. Study-wide context: The study consistently detected more beta-chain than alpha-chain sequences.

There are many counts of this clonotype. TCRdb re-analysed the 5' RACE reads in MiXCR, keeping a single row per CDR3 protein. The sample holds about 36,000 distinct CDR3 sequences, roughly 6.5% seen once. Germline lookup yields CDR1 SGHTA and CDR2 FQGTGA. Unmatched junction bases numbered 4, after V lost 4 bases and J lost 4 bases. The CDR3 is made up of 15 amino acids. Described time point: sample taken at primary tumor resection. This chain connects TRBV7-3 to TRBJ2-1, with TRBD2 identical over 10 bases. The receptor's source is a female donor with early-stage non-small cell lung cancer. Sequenced here: PBMCs, sampled at surgery. In DNA, the CDR3 is TGTGCCAGCAGCTCTAGCGGGGGACCGTACAATGAGCAGTTCTTC. Protein sequence: CASSSSGGPYNEQFF.